This T cell receptor beta chain was found in a study of blood T cell repertoires in COVID-19. For the study at large: Acute and convalescent COVID-19 specimens originated in the United States, Italy and Spain. From T cells, B-cell-depleted T cells, or PBMCs came the material, which was cDNA or gDNA.

How the authors handled the data: Nucleated cell number was recorded as an estimate derived from reference gene primer amplification. Assay used: immunoSEQ multiplex PCR; TCRdb lists only in-frame clones, some missing. Clonal size and the V and J genes are those of that table, whereas D and trimming came from the DNA. The table includes approximately 190,000 clones, 80% detected once. The V end lost 1 base, the J end lost 3 bases, and 10 bases lay between the germline ends. CDR3 length equals 15 residues. CDR1 is MNHNS and CDR2 is SASEGT in the germline V gene. This sequence originates from a man aged 55 to 70 with acute or convalescent COVID-19. The sequenced sample consisted of peripheral blood. The chain recombines TRBV6-1 with TRBJ1-5; TRBD1 is a possible D gene (5 bases). The CDR3 coding sequence is TGTGCCAGCAGTGAAGGCAGGGTCCCCAATCAGCCCCAGCATTTT. This sequence encodes CASSEGRVPNQPQHF.